The source of this TCR beta chain is a study of blood T cell repertoires in COVID-19. Study at large: COVID-19 samples from acute and convalescent phases originated in the United States, Italy and Spain. PBMCs, B-cell-depleted T cells, or T cells were the source of the cDNA or gDNA that made up the material.

Per the germline V gene, CDR1 is MNHNY and CDR2 is SVGAGI (reference sequence). This CDR3 region has 12 residues. The germline V and J ends were trimmed by 6 bases and 7 bases, with 10 bases remaining between them. In the original analysis: Amplification of reference gene primers was used by the study to estimate nucleated cell counts. Sequenced by immunoSEQ multiplex PCR; TCRdb stores in-frame clones only, minus some. V and J calls and clone size follow that table, whereas D and trimming were derived from the DNA. The sample holds roughly 250,000 clones, 88% seen once. The chain links TRBV6-6 to TRBJ1-5; no firm D call. The source is a man between 60 and 75 years old who had recovered from COVID-19. Sequenced material: peripheral blood. DNA of the CDR3: TGTGCCAGCAGCGCAGTGCAGCAGCCCCAGCATTTT. Protein product: CASSAVQQPQHF.